What follows are 16 T cell receptor beta chains derived from one specimen sequenced in a study of a mutant IDH1 vaccine in newly diagnosed glioma (dated by TCRdb to 2020 to 2022). Which antigens these TCRs recognize remains unknown. Library preparation was by the immunoSEQ multiplex PCR assay. The immuneACCESS repertoire file appears here via TCRdb, limited to in-frame rearrangements. These files lack a portion of the clones; in checked studies, under half of the deficit traces to unresolved V genes, and the cause of the others is not known. The sample table shows roughly 50,000 clones, and approximately 82% are seen once. The top ten constitute under 3.5% of the sample. Reading the label with the study, this specimen's time point is: week 5, during vaccination. Each vaccine dose, consisting of 300 ug of a 20-mer mutant IDH1 peptide in Montanide, was administered subcutaneously with topical imiquimod.

The sample in question was PBMCs, obtained from a glioma patient whose treatment included an IDH1 peptide vaccine. These receptors all come from a man aged 25-40 years with glioma.

The genes are TRBV11-2 and TRBJ2-2; 7 bases map to TRBD2. Germline-derived CDR1 and CDR2 are SGHAT and FQNNGV. There are 18 residues in the CDR3. V shed 2 bases, J shed 9 bases, and the junction held 18 bases outside the gene matches. For the CDR3, the DNA is TGTGCCAGCAGCTTAAGGTTGTCTAGCGGTGTAAAGTTATGGGAGCTGTTTTTT. It yields the protein CASSLRLSSGVKLWELFF.

This chain links TRBV5-4 with TRBJ1-1; D possibly corresponds to TRBD1 (5 bases). This CDR3 has 14 residues. Germline CDR1 and CDR2: SGHNT and YYREEE (reference sequence). V lost 4 bases to trimming and J lost 1 base, with 11 bases between them. The CDR3 is CASSPDGGNTEAFF. The CDR3 nucleotides read TGTGCCAGCAGCCCCGACGGGGGGAACACTGAAGCTTTCTTT.

This chain links TRBV5-5 with TRBJ2-7; D is unclear. V was cut by 3 bases and J by 5 bases, with 6 bases left in between. From germline, CDR1 is SGHKS and CDR2 YYEKEE (reference sequence). The CDR3 consists of 11 residues. Here the CDR3 reads CASSWTNEQYF. CDR3 nucleotides: TGTGCCAGCAGCTGGACGAACGAGCAGTACTTC.

The rearrangement links TRBV27 to TRBJ2-3; maybe TRBD1 (7 bases). CDR3 length equals 17 residues. Germline-derived CDR1 and CDR2 are MNHEY and SMNVEV (reference sequence). The V end was cut by 3 bases, the J end by 3 bases, with 19 bases between. The CDR3 protein is CASSFYSGRGSTDTQYF. The CDR3 region has the DNA TGTGCCAGCAGTTTTTATAGCGGCAGGGGGTCTACAGATACGCAGTATTTT.

This clone was seen only a few times. The chain recombines TRBV12-5 with TRBJ1-1, with D tentatively TRBD1 (6 bases). Trimming stripped 6 bases from V and 2 bases from J, with 19 bases between. Germline loops: CDR1 LGHNT, CDR2 FRNRAP. The CDR3 length is 16 residues. The CDR3 bases are TGTGCTAGTGGCCTATGGGGGCAGGGTGGAAACACTGAAGCTTTCTTT. Protein sequence: CASGLWGQGGNTEAFF. The full variable domain, rest sourced from reference TRBV12-5 and TRBJ1-1, is DARVTQTPRHKVTEMGQEVTMRCQPILGHNTVFWYRQTMMQGLELLAYFRNRAPLDDSGMPKDRFSAEMPDATLATLKIQPSEPRDSAVYFCASGLWGQGGNTEAFFGQGTRLTVV.

The gene calls are TRBV30 and TRBJ1-1; 9 bases fit TRBD1. From germline, CDR1 is GTSNPN and CDR2 SVGIG (reference sequence). V dropped 5 bases and J dropped 0; count of bases not matched to a gene: 10. This CDR3 region has 16 residues. DNA for the CDR3: TGTGCCTGGGGACAGGGGCGATTGATTATGAACACTGAAGCTTTCTTT. Translated: CAWGQGRLIMNTEAFF.

This rearrangement joins TRBV6-1 to TRBJ2-5; a possible D gene is TRBD2 (5 bases). Germline V gene lookup returns CDR1 MNHNS and CDR2 SASEGT. The ends were cut back, 3 bases at V and 5 bases at J, with 13 bases in the middle. This CDR3 spans 14 amino acids. The CDR3 sequence is CASSDPGLAETQYF. CDR3 coding DNA: TGTGCCAGCAGTGATCCGGGTCTAGCCGAGACCCAGTACTTC.

V usage is TRBV25-1 and J usage is TRBJ2-7; 7 nucleotides line up with TRBD1. V lost 1 base and J lost 5; bases outside the gene matches: 8. The germline V gene has CDR1 MGHDK and CDR2 SYGVNS. The CDR3 loop spans 15 amino acids. Here the CDR3 reads CASSEFRGQSDEQYF. In nucleotides, the CDR3 is TGTGCCAGCAGTGAATTTAGGGGGCAAAGCGACGAGCAGTACTTC.

The chain couples TRBV11-2 to TRBJ1-5; D not resolved. Germline V gene lookup returns CDR1 SGHAT and CDR2 FQNNGV. V was trimmed by 2 bases and J by 4 bases, leaving 6 bases between them. This CDR3 has 13 amino acids. DNA for the CDR3: TGTGCCAGCAGCTTATCCAGAAATCAGCCCCAGCATTTT. Translating it yields CASSLSRNQPQHF.

V usage is TRBV10-2 and J usage is TRBJ1-2; D gene ambiguous. From germline, CDR1 is WSHSY and CDR2 SAAADI. This CDR3 contains 14 residues. V was clipped by 0 bases and J by 2 bases, with 7 bases between them. For the CDR3, the DNA is TGCGCCAGCAGTGAGTCGACGGTAAACTATGGCTACACCTTC. Protein sequence: CASSESTVNYGYTF.

The chain uses TRBV5-1 and TRBJ1-2; TRBD1 matches 8 bases. This CDR3 region has 20 residues. Germline CDR1 SGHRS, CDR2 YFSETQ. The J segment lost 2 bases and the V segment lost 0 bases, leaving 18 bases of the junction unmatched. CDR3 protein: CASSLEGLGPGNRGNYGYTF. Here the CDR3 DNA reads TGCGCCAGCAGCTTGGAGGGACTTGGGCCTGGAAACAGGGGGAACTATGGCTACACCTTC.

The CDR3 is CASSSQGTLPYEQYF. DNA for the CDR3: TGTGCCAGTAGTTCCCAGGGGACCCTCCCTTACGAGCAGTACTTC. This chain links TRBV19 with TRBJ2-7; possibly TRBD1 for D (6 bases). The CDR3 consists of 15 residues. The V end lost 5 bases, the J end lost 4 bases, and 18 bases lay between the germline ends. Germline V lookup: CDR1 LNHDA, CDR2 SQIVND (reference sequence). The full variable domain, its missing parts supplied by reference TRBV19 and TRBJ2-7, is DGGITQSPKYLFRKEGQNVTLSCEQNLNHDAMYWYRQDPGQGLRLIYYSQIVNDFQKGDIAEGYSVSREKKESFPLTVTSAQKNPTAFYLCASSSQGTLPYEQYFGPGTRLTVT.

The chain carries TRBV5-1 and TRBJ1-6; perhaps TRBD1 as D (6 bases). Germline CDR1 SGHRS, CDR2 YFSETQ. Trimming cost V 1 base and J 8 bases, with 19 bases left between them. The CDR3 totals 17 residues. This chain's CDR3 is CASSLWQGLRTDSPLHF. The CDR3 region has the DNA TGCGCCAGCAGCTTGTGGCAGGGGCTGCGTACTGATTCACCCCTCCACTTT.

The J gene is TRBJ2-1, the V gene TRBV6-4; 10 nucleotides line up with TRBD2. Losses at the gene ends were 6 bases for V and 3 bases for J; bases not matched to a gene: 2. CDR3 length: 14 amino acids. Germline CDR1 is MRHNA and CDR2 is SNTAGT. This chain's CDR3 is CASSGTSDYNEQFF. The DNA of the CDR3 is TGTGCCAGCAGCGGGACTAGCGACTACAATGAGCAGTTCTTC.

On this clone: One end of the junction is discordant with germline, which a read error may explain. The V and J genes are TRBV19 and TRBJ2-7, with 9 bases fitting TRBD1. This CDR3 has 13 residues. Per the germline V gene, CDR1 is LNHDA and CDR2 is SQIVND (reference sequence). CDR3 sequence: CASGTGSTSTPIF. Written as DNA, the CDR3 is TGTGCCAGTGGGACAGGGTCGACCTCCACCCCTATTTTC.

This rearrangement joins TRBV19 to TRBJ2-4; D uncertain. This CDR3 has 15 amino acids. The germline CDR1 and CDR2 sequences are LNHDA and SQIVND (reference sequence). V was shortened by 4 bases and J by 5 bases, with 15 bases between the two germline ends. CDR3 amino acids: CASSREYSSQNIQYF. In DNA form, the CDR3 reads TGTGCCAGTAGTAGAGAGTATTCGAGTCAAAACATTCAGTACTTC. Full variable domain (missing parts from reference TRBV19 and TRBJ2-4): DGGITQSPKYLFRKEGQNVTLSCEQNLNHDAMYWYRQDPGQGLRLIYYSQIVNDFQKGDIAEGYSVSREKKESFPLTVTSAQKNPTAFYLCASSREYSSQNIQYFGAGTRLSVL.